This T cell receptor beta chain derives from a study of metastatic and nonmetastatic thyroid tumors. This CDR3 is built from 12 residues. Trimming cost V 6 bases and J 6 bases, with 12 bases left between them. In germline, CDR1 is DFQATT, CDR2 SNEGSKA (reference sequence). Every patient was untreated before thyroid surgery. Source study methods: Building a distant-metastasis classifier for papillary thyroid cancer drew on CDR3 differences across clinicopathological groups. TCRdb reanalyzed the PCR reads with MiXCR. These V and J calls rely on TCRdb rather than the paper's analysis. The sample shows around 70,000 clones, roughly 18% of them seen only once.

The sequence derives from a female donor with papillary thyroid cancer or a benign thyroid nodule (not recorded which). Some clones in this sample may be carry-over from other donors' samples. The sample was blood. The gene calls are TRBV20-1 and TRBJ2-1; D is uncertain. Here the CDR3 DNA reads TGCAGTGCCCTTAGAAATACCAATGAGCAGTTCTTC. Residues: CSALRNTNEQFF.